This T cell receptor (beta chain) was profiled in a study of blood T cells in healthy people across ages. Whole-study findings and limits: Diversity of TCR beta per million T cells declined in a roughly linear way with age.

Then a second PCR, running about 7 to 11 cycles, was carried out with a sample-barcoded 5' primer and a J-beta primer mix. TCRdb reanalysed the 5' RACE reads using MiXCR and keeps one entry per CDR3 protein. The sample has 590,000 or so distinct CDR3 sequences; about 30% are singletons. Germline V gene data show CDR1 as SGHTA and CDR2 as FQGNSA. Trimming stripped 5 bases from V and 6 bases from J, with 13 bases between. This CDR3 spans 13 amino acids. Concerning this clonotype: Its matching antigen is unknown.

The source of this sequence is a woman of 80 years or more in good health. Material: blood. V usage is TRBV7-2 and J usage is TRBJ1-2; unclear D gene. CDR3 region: CASSPDLRDGYTF. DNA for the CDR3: TGTGCCAGCAGCCCGGACCTACGAGATGGCTACACCTTC.